Listed below are T cell receptor beta chains from one sample, sequenced in a study of technical replicates of blood from several donors. Produced via immunoSEQ multiplex PCR; TCRdb's table is partial and in-frame only. The sample yields some 80,000 clones, roughly nine tenths seen once. Sequenced sample: T cells isolated from PBMCs. The receptors come from a human donor in good health. The CDR3 runs from the conserved cysteine through the conserved F or W. A D gene is named only where the DNA matches it firmly. For some rows the clone size is stated as once, few or many, or as a class when expanded; others skip it.

-	TRBV5-1	-	TRBJ2-7	CASSSTGSNEQYF	TGCGCCAGCAGCAGCACAGGGTCCAACGAGCAGTACTTC
-	TRBV7-3	TRBD2	TRBJ2-2	CASRLAGGYNTGELFF	TGTGCCAGCAGATTAGCGGGAGGGTATAACACCGGGGAGCTGTTTTTT
-	TRBV9	TRBD1	TRBJ1-2	CASSSPGQSYGYTF	TGTGCCAGCAGCTCTCCGGGACAGTCCTATGGCTACACCTTC
-	TRBV18	TRBD2	TRBJ2-1	CASSLLAEYNEQFF	TGTGCCAGCTCACTCCTAGCGGAATACAATGAGCAGTTCTTC
once	TRBV6-5	-	TRBJ2-2	CASSFYYRVDTGELFF	TGTGCCAGCAGTTTCTATTACAGGGTCGACACCGGGGAGCTGTTTTTT
-	TRBV5-1	-	TRBJ1-1	CASSFPGANTEAFF	TGCGCCAGCAGCTTTCCAGGGGCGAACACTGAAGCTTTCTTT
-	TRBV12-5	TRBD2	TRBJ2-7	CASGLVSGTVYEQYF	TGTGCTAGTGGTTTGGTAAGCGGGACTGTCTACGAGCAGTACTTC
-	TRBV7-7	-	TRBJ1-2	CASSLLGRTYNYGYTF	TGTGCTAGCAGCTTACTGGGCAGGACTTATAACTATGGCTACACCTTC
-	TRBV29-1	-	TRBJ1-1	CSVFRRGSTEAFF	TGCAGCGTGTTCAGGCGGGGGAGCACTGAAGCTTTCTTT
-	TRBV7-8	-	TRBJ1-1	CASSLEDYTEAFF	TGTGCCAGCAGCTTAGAGGACTACACTGAAGCTTTCTTT
-	TRBV11-2	TRBD2	TRBJ2-1	CASSSGGRAANEQFF	TGTGCCAGCAGCTCAGGCGGGAGGGCCGCGAATGAGCAGTTCTTC
-	TRBV10-3	-	TRBJ2-3	CAIRGLANEGTDTQYF	TGTGCCATCAGGGGACTGGCTAATGAAGGCACAGATACGCAGTATTTT
-	TRBV4-2	TRBD2	TRBJ2-1	CASSQVGAGAYNEQFF	TGTGCCAGCAGCCAAGTGGGAGCGGGGGCCTACAATGAGCAGTTCTTC
-	TRBV7-9	TRBD1	TRBJ1-2	CASSPMDREAYGYTF	TGTGCCAGCAGCCCCATGGACAGGGAAGCCTATGGCTACACCTTC
-	TRBV9	TRBD2	TRBJ2-1	CASSDAPGTSANEQFF	TGTGCCAGCAGTGACGCCCCCGGGACTAGCGCGAATGAGCAGTTCTTC
few	TRBV30	-	TRBJ1-5	CAWSVRITDQPQHF	TGTGCCTGGAGTGTACGTATTACGGATCAGCCCCAGCATTTT
-	TRBV9	TRBD2	TRBJ2-1	CASSTPLRTSSYNEQFF	TGTGCCAGCAGCACCCCCCTCAGGACTAGCAGCTACAATGAGCAGTTCTTC
-	TRBV5-1	-	TRBJ1-5	CASSLGTLGGGEFQPQHF	TGCGCCAGCAGCTTGGGGACCCTTGGTGGGGGGGAGTTTCAGCCCCAGCATTTT
-	TRBV19	-	TRBJ2-2	CASSGARNTGELFF	TGTGCCAGTAGTGGAGCTCGAAACACCGGGGAGCTGTTTTTT
-	TRBV27	-	TRBJ2-1	CASAFRDLNEQFF	TGTGCCAGCGCGTTCCGGGATCTCAATGAGCAGTTCTTC
-	TRBV28	-	TRBJ1-2	CASSPPAGLGDYGYTF	TGTGCCAGCAGCCCCCCCGCGGGACTGGGAGACTATGGCTACACCTTC
-	TRBV4-3	-	TRBJ2-1	CASSQAYFRESRFYNEQFF	TGCGCCAGCAGCCAAGCTTATTTCCGGGAGTCCCGTTTCTACAATGAGCAGTTCTTC
-	TRBV9	-	TRBJ2-1	CASNEDRYYEQFF	TGTGCCAGCAACGAAGACAGGTACTATGAGCAGTTCTTC
-	TRBV9	-	TRBJ2-5	CASSHGGETQYF	TGTGCCAGCAGCCACGGCGGAGAGACCCAGTACTTC
-	TRBV9	-	TRBJ1-3	CASTGPLSGNTIYF	TGTGCCAGCACAGGTCCCCTCTCTGGAAACACCATATATTTT
once	TRBV19	TRBD2	TRBJ2-3	CASSIVGTSGTDTQYF	TGTGCCAGTAGTATAGTGGGGACTAGCGGGACAGATACGCAGTATTTT
-	TRBV2	TRBD2	TRBJ2-7	CASSVRREAYEQYF	TGTGCCAGCAGTGTCCGGCGGGAGGCCTACGAGCAGTACTTC
-	TRBV9	-	TRBJ1-4	CASSPSGGEKLFF	TGTGCCAGCAGCCCGAGCGGGGGAGAAAAACTGTTTTTT
-	TRBV7-2	-	TRBJ2-2	CASSLKGRTGELFF	TGTGCCAGCAGCTTGAAGGGGCGCACCGGGGAGCTGTTTTTT
-	TRBV30	-	TRBJ2-3	CAWTAANTQYF	TGTGCCTGGACTGCGGCTAATACGCAGTATTTT
-	TRBV7-2	-	TRBJ2-2	CASSFVGDTGELFF	TGTGCCAGCAGCTTTGTGGGAGACACCGGGGAGCTGTTTTTT
-	TRBV28	TRBD1	TRBJ2-3	CASSFFGQGTDTQYF	TGTGCCAGCAGTTTTTTCGGACAGGGCACAGATACGCAGTATTTT
once	TRBV4-3	-	TRBJ1-3	CASSQVQGARENTIYF	TGCGCCAGCAGCCAAGTCCAAGGGGCGCGTGAAAACACCATATATTTT
-	TRBV6-5	TRBD2	TRBJ2-7	CASSYEGLAGIYEQYF	TGTGCCAGCAGTTATGAGGGACTAGCGGGGATCTACGAGCAGTACTTC
once	TRBV6-5	-	TRBJ2-7	CASSSWSDWSEQYF	TGTGCCAGCAGTTCCTGGTCCGACTGGAGCGAGCAGTACTTC